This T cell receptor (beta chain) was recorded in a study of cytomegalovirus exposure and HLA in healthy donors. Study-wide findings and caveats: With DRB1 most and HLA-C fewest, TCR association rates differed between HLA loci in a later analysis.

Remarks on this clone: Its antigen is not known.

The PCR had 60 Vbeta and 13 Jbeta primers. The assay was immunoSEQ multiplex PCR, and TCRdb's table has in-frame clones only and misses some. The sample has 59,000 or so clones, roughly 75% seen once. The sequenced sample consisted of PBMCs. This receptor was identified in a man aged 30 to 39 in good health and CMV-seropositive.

The chain's CDR3 is CASRPLGATNEKLFF. Here the CDR3 DNA reads TGTGCCAGCCGACCCCTAGGAGCAACTAATGAAAAACTGTTTTTT. V is TRBV28 and J is TRBJ1-4; D not certain. CDR1 and CDR2 (germline): MDHEN, SYDVKM. V lost 8 bases and J 0 bases, leaving 13 bases between the germline ends. The CDR3 is made up of 15 amino acids.